This TCR beta chain was identified during a study of blood T cell repertoires in COVID-19. Study overall: COVID-19 samples, acute and convalescent, were from the United States, Italy and Spain. The cDNA or gDNA used as material had been derived from T cells, B-cell-depleted T cells, or PBMCs.

Profiling relied on immunoSEQ multiplex PCR, and the TCRdb table lists in-frame clones only, not all of them. Of some 300,000 clones listed, more than 70% are singletons. The V segment lost 0 bases and the J segment 2 bases; nucleotides outside the gene matches: 0. The CDR3 length is 14 residues. Per the germline V gene, CDR1 is SEHNR and CDR2 is FQNEAQ (reference sequence). On this clone: The sample has other DNA sequences that encode this CDR3 too.

Sequenced material: peripheral blood. This clonotype was sampled from a woman aged 30 to 39 who had recovered from COVID-19. The rearrangement uses TRBV7-9 and TRBJ1-1; TRBD1 matches at 7 bases. CDR3 in amino acids: CASSLAGGNTEAFF. As DNA, the CDR3 is TGTGCCAGCAGCTTAGCAGGGGGCAACACTGAAGCTTTCTTT.